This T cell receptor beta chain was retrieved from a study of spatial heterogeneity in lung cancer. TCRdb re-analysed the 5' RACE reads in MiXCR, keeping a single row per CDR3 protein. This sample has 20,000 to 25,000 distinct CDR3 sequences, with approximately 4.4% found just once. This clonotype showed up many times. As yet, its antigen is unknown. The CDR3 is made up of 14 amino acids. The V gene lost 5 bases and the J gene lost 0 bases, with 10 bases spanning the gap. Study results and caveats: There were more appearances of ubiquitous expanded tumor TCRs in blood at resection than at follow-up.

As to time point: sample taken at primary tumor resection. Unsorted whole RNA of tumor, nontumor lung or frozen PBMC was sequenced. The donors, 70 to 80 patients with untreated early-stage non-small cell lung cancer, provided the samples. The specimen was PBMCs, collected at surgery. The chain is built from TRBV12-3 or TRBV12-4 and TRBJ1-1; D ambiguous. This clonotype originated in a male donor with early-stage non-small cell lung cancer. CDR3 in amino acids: CASSKAVLNTEAFF. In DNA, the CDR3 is TGTGCCAGCAGTAAGGCGGTTTTGAACACTGAAGCTTTCTTT.